The 27 T cell receptor beta chains reported below all come from one sample, sequenced in a study of immune heterogeneity within non-small cell lung tumors listed by TCRdb under 2018. Sequencing was performed on a HiSeq X Ten. The TCR beta CDR3 region was amplified with a multiplex PCR system whose first round ran for approximately 10 cycles using 32 V-gene forward primers and 13 J-gene reverse primers. The public sequencing data were trimmed at Q25 with fastp and processed into clonotypes with MiXCR by TCRdb, which kept only in-frame beta chains. CDR3 protein sequences are deduplicated, and each keeps its most common genes and DNA. The sample data list around 19,000 distinct CDR3 sequences, and around 28% of these were observed just once. The ten largest clonotypes hold roughly 4.5% of the sample. Genomic DNA extracted from bulk tumor tissue served as TCR template, with 600 ng gDNA amplified per sample. During surgery, several biopsies were collected from each primary tumor and placed as far from one another as possible within the tumor mass. The study cohort was described as untreated, and patients were newly diagnosed NSCLC cases undergoing curative surgery.

Sequencing was performed on lung tumor tissue. These receptors came from a man in his forties or fifties with non-small cell lung cancer.

As regards this clonotype: With a much larger clone just one base away, this may be a read error. This chain uses TRBV19 with TRBJ2-7; 10 nucleotides match TRBD1. Germline V gene lookup returns CDR1 LNHDA and CDR2 SQIVND (reference sequence). The CDR3 sequence is 15 residues long. The CDR3 here is CASSPPGQGYHEKYF. CDR3 DNA sequence: TGTGCCAGTAGTCCCCCGGGACAGGGGTATCACGAGAAGTACTTC.

With respect to this clonotype: This may arise from a read error, as a much more abundant clone is one base away. V and J are TRBV5-1 and TRBJ2-7; D not resolved. The CDR3 consists of 12 residues. The germline V gene has CDR1 SGHRS and CDR2 YFSETQ. V lost 4 bases and J lost 2, with 7 bases in between. CDR3 in DNA: TGCGCCAGCAGCATAGACACCTACGAGCAGTACTTC. Protein sequence: CASSIDTYEQYF.

The chain recombines TRBV4-1 with TRBJ2-7, with TRBD1 identical over 7 bases. Losses at the gene ends were 0 bases for V and 5 bases for J; bases not matched to a gene: 10. Germline V CDR1 and CDR2: MGHRA, YSYEKL. The CDR3 is 16 residues long. In DNA form, the CDR3 reads TGCGCCAGCAGCCAAGATTTGGATAGGGGGCGCAACGAGCAGTACTTC. Protein sequence: CASSQDLDRGRNEQYF.

This clonotype appeared many times. This chain uses TRBV11-2 with TRBJ2-7, with no clear D. CDR3 length: 11 residues. Trimming shortened V by 6 bases and J by 3 bases, and 6 bases separated the two germline ends. CDR1 and CDR2 (germline): SGHAT, FQNNGV. CDR3 nucleotides: TGTGCCAGCAGTATTAGCTACGAGCAGTACTTC. It specifies CASSISYEQYF.

This clonotype was picked up many times. The chain uses TRBV24-1 and TRBJ2-7, with 8 bases matching TRBD1. This CDR3 has 16 amino acids. After removal of 1 base from V and 7 bases from J, the junction contained 11 bases not matched to a gene. Germline V gene lookup returns CDR1 KGHDR and CDR2 SFDVKD. The CDR3 sequence: CATSDFWRQGAREQYF. CDR3 DNA sequence: TGTGCCACCAGTGATTTCTGGCGTCAGGGGGCACGGGAGCAGTACTTC.

This clonotype occurred many times. This chain joins TRBV5-1 and TRBJ2-7; either TRBD1 or TRBD2 may supply D (5 bases each). This CDR3 is 15 amino acids long. Germline V gene sequence: CDR1 SGHRS, CDR2 YFSETQ. Trimming cost V 0 bases and J 5 bases, with 15 bases left between them. The CDR3, as DNA: TGCGCCAGCAGCTTGGACCACCCGGGGCGGGACGAGCAGTACTTC. Translation gives CASSLDHPGRDEQYF.

The V call is TRBV4-3, the J call TRBJ2-1; 9 nucleotides align to TRBD2. Germline V CDR1 and CDR2: LGHNA, YSLEER. The V segment lost 0 bases and the J segment 3 bases; nucleotides outside the gene matches: 3. CDR3 length equals 16 residues. The CDR3 DNA reads as TGCGCCAGCAGCCAAGAGCCACTAGCGGGCTACAATGAGCAGTTCTTC. Translating gives CASSQEPLAGYNEQFF.

The J gene is TRBJ1-4, the V gene TRBV20-1; TRBD1 aligns across 7 bases. Germline CDR1 is DFQATT and CDR2 is SNEGSKA (reference sequence). V lost 6 bases, J lost 5 bases, and 6 bases stayed unmatched. The CDR3 runs to 13 residues. DNA for the CDR3: TGCAGTGCCCAGACAGGGCCCAATGAAAAACTGTTTTTT. This gives the protein CSAQTGPNEKLFF.

This clonotype is medium-sized. The chain is built from TRBV7-2 and TRBJ2-1; 15 nucleotides align to TRBD2. This CDR3 contains 15 residues. The germline V gene encodes CDR1 SGHTA and CDR2 FQGNSA. Trimming took 5 bases from V and 12 from J; bases not matched to a gene: 8. The CDR3 spells CASSRGLAGGPGQFF. The CDR3 DNA reads TGTGCCAGCAGCCGCGGACTAGCGGGAGGGCCCGGGCAGTTCTTC.

The rearrangement joins TRBV5-1 to TRBJ2-5; 7 bases match TRBD1. This CDR3 comprises 12 residues. V shed 7 bases and J 5 bases; nucleotides not matched to a gene: 5. CDR1 is SGHRS and CDR2 is YFSETQ in the germline V gene. CDR3 in amino acids: CASSTGTETQYF. As DNA, the CDR3 is TGCGCCAGCTCGACAGGGACGGAGACCCAGTACTTC.

This clonotype was seen a handful of times. The J gene is TRBJ1-1, the V gene TRBV7-2, with unresolved D. The CDR3 consists of 12 residues. V gave up 6 bases and J gave up 6 bases, with 11 bases separating them. Germline V gene sequence: CDR1 SGHTA, CDR2 FQGNSA. The CDR3: CASRLGPAEAFF. In DNA, the CDR3 is TGTGCCAGCAGGCTTGGACCAGCTGAAGCTTTCTTT.

The count of this clonotype is one. At one end, the junction sequence differs from germline, possibly due to a read error. The chain couples TRBV10-1 to TRBJ1-5, with a possible D match to TRBD1 (6 bases). The length of the CDR3 is 13 residues. Looked up from germline, CDR1 is WNHNN and CDR2 is SYGVQD (reference sequence). The CDR3 nucleotides read TGCGCCAGCAGCGGGGGCAGAAGTCAGCACCAGCATTTT. It encodes CASSGGRSQHQHF.

A remark on this clonotype: This could be a read error, since a much larger clone is one nucleotide away. This chain connects TRBV12-3 or TRBV12-4 to TRBJ2-1; TRBD2 matches at 10 bases. The CDR3 sequence is 14 residues long. Trimming took 7 bases from V and 11 from J; bases not matched to a gene: 11. CDR3 nucleotides: TGTGCCAGCAACCGAGGAGTAGCGGGAGGCAAGCAGTTCTTC. It translates to CASNRGVAGGKQFF.

This clonotype is classed as medium-sized. CDR3 sequence (DNA): TGTGCCAGACCAGGGCTAGCGGACTCCTACGAGCAGTACTTC. Translating it yields CARPGLADSYEQYF. J is TRBJ2-7 and V is TRBV6-2 or TRBV6-3; 7 nucleotides match TRBD2. The CDR3 runs 14 residues. The ends lost 9 bases at V and 0 bases at J; junction bases unmatched: 8. Germline-derived CDR1 and CDR2 are MNHEY and SVGEGT.

A note on this clonotype: Being one base from a much bigger clone, this may be a read error. This chain joins TRBV12-3 or TRBV12-4 and TRBJ1-6, with 7 bases matching TRBD1. The length of the CDR3 is 14 residues. For the CDR3, the DNA is TGTCCCAGCAGGCCGGGACAGAATAATTCACCCCTCCACTTT. Encoded protein: CPSRPGQNNSPLHF.

The genes are TRBV20-1 and TRBJ2-3; D gene unclear. V lost 6 bases to trimming and J lost 3 bases, with 16 bases between them. The CDR3 totals 14 residues. CDR1 is DFQATT and CDR2 is SNEGSKA in the germline V gene (reference sequence). CDR3 nucleotide sequence: TGCAGTGCAGACTCACAGCCTGGGACAGATACGCAGTATTTT. Its translation is CSADSQPGTDTQYF.

Ten or more counts support this clonotype. This chain uses TRBV7-9 with TRBJ2-7; 9 nucleotides match TRBD2. V was pared by 2 bases and J by 7 bases, with 9 bases of the junction left unmatched. Germline V CDR1 and CDR2: SEHNR, FQNEAQ (reference sequence). The CDR3 consists of 15 residues. The CDR3 region has the DNA TGTGCCAGCAGCTTAAGAAGCGGGAGGTTGTCTGAGCAGTACTTC. Translating it yields CASSLRSGRLSEQYF.

This clonotype has ten or more counts. The chain carries TRBV12-3 or TRBV12-4 and TRBJ2-1; 10 bases agree with TRBD2. V lost 7 bases and J lost 6; bases outside the gene matches: 9. The CDR3 has 15 residues. The CDR3 nucleotides read TGTGCCAGCAAAGGTCTAGCGGGAGTGGGCAATGAGCAGTTCTTC. It is translated as CASKGLAGVGNEQFF.

The sample holds many counts of this clonotype. The V and J genes are TRBV6-2 or TRBV6-3 and TRBJ2-7, with a weak D call TRBD2 (6 bases). CDR1 is MNHEY, CDR2 SVGEGT, per germline. CDR3 length: 14 residues. The V and J ends lost 10 bases and 2 bases respectively, with 18 bases between them. Here the CDR3 reads CATLRLGGPYEQYF. In nucleotides, the CDR3 is TGTGCCACCCTACGACTGGGAGGTCCCTACGAGCAGTACTTC.

For this clonotype: A much larger clone differs by one base, so this may be a read error. This sequence joins TRBV27 and TRBJ2-7, with D perhaps being TRBD1 or TRBD2 (5 bases each). Germline V gene data show CDR1 as MNHEY and CDR2 as SMNVEV (reference sequence). The CDR3 sequence is 14 residues long. The V end lost 6 bases, the J end lost 3 bases, and 15 bases lay between the germline ends. CDR3 loop: CASSLGAASYEQYF. In DNA form, the CDR3 reads TGTGCCAGCAGCCTCGGGGCCGCCAGCTACGAGCAGTACTTC.

The chain recombines TRBV4-2 with TRBJ2-7; the D call may be TRBD1 or TRBD2 (5 bases each). CDR1 LGHNA and CDR2 YNFKEQ come from the germline V gene. Trimming took 0 bases from V and 0 from J, leaving 9 bases between them. This CDR3 has 15 residues. The CDR3 spells CASSQDWDGSYEQYF. The CDR3 bases are TGTGCCAGCAGCCAAGATTGGGACGGCTCCTACGAGCAGTACTTC.

The rearrangement uses TRBV19 and TRBJ1-5, with 10 bases matching TRBD1. The CDR3 has 14 amino acids. Trimming took 9 bases from V and 6 from J; bases not matched to a gene: 8. CDR1 and CDR2 (germline): LNHDA, SQIVND (reference sequence). This chain's CDR3 is CASKTGTGAQPQHF. CDR3 nucleotides: TGTGCCAGCAAAACGGGGACAGGGGCTCAGCCCCAGCATTTT.

This chain uses TRBV5-1 with TRBJ2-3; 7 bases line up with TRBD2. Trimming took 1 base from V and 9 from J; bases not matched to a gene: 5. The CDR3 covers 13 residues. CDR1 SGHRS and CDR2 YFSETQ come from the germline V gene. DNA of the CDR3: TGCGCCAGCAGCTTGTACGCGGGGGACACGCAGTATTTT. It encodes CASSLYAGDTQYF.

This clonotype was counted a few times. V gene TRBV4-1 combines with J gene TRBJ1-1; D gene uncertain. V was cut by 0 bases and J by 4 bases, with 6 bases left in between. This CDR3 is 13 amino acids long. The germline CDR1 and CDR2 sequences are MGHRA and YSYEKL. Here the CDR3 reads CASSQERRTEAFF. The CDR3 DNA follows: TGCGCCAGCAGCCAAGAGCGGCGCACTGAAGCTTTCTTT.

This sequence joins TRBV27 and TRBJ2-3; TRBD2 might be the D (5 bases). The CDR3 consists of 14 residues. Trimming took off 1 base at V and 3 bases at J, with 8 bases between the two ends. Germline values: CDR1 MNHEY, CDR2 SMNVEV (reference sequence). DNA for the CDR3: TGTGCCAGCAGTTTATTTCGGGGTACAGATACGCAGTATTTT. Residues: CASSLFRGTDTQYF.

As regards this clonotype: This may be a read error: a much more frequent sequence differs by one nucleotide. CDR3 bases: TGTGTCAGCAGTTACGGACAGGTTTATAATTCACCCCTCCACTTT. Its translation: CVSSYGQVYNSPLHF. V usage is TRBV6-2 or TRBV6-3 and J usage is TRBJ1-6; 7 positions match TRBD1. Germline lookup yields CDR1 MNHEY and CDR2 SVGEGT. This CDR3 is built from 15 residues.

On this clonotype itself: Given a much more abundant clone one base away, this may be a read error. As the CDR3 is not closed by the conserved phenylalanine or tryptophan, this likely results from a read error. The chain employs TRBV30 and TRBJ1-2; tentatively, D is TRBD1 (5 bases). Germline V gives CDR1 GTSNPN, CDR2 SVGIG (reference sequence). The CDR3 is 15 amino acids. Deletions cut 2 bases from V and 4 bases from J, with 17 bases between. CDR3: CAWSTGSPGFYGYTL. In DNA, the CDR3 is TGTGCCTGGAGTACCGGGAGTCCAGGGTTCTATGGCTACACCTTA.